Included here is one T cell receptor (beta chain) sequence, with context. Its cognate antigen is unknown. TCRdb re-analysed the reads in MiXCR, keeping a single row per CDR3 protein. This sample has over 55,000 distinct CDR3 sequences, with 20% to 25% found just once. The sample originates from a study of T cell repertoires in cytomegalovirus infection. As for the study in general: CMV epitopes, recently identified HLA-C-restricted and well-studied HLA-B-restricted, were used. In public TCR beta signatures, there were indications of both CMV infection and matching HLA type. Study outcomes and limitations: Using cumulative public TCR beta family frequency, the authors identified those who carried CMV together with the relevant HLA. The study found HLA-C-restricted CMV-specific TCR beta clonotypes dominating the ex vivo response.

With 5 bases clipped from V and 3 bases from J, the junction kept 6 bases outside the gene matches. Germline V gene data show CDR1 as SEHNR and CDR2 as FQNEAQ (reference sequence). This CDR3 comprises 14 residues. J is TRBJ2-7 and V is TRBV7-9, with 8 bases identical to TRBD1. This TCR was recovered from a human donor in good health (CMV status not recorded). Some clones in this sample may be carry-over from other donors' samples. The material was CD8+ T cells from cultured PBMCs, obtained from culture after CMV antigen stimulation. The CDR3 sequence: CASSSRDRSYEQYF. DNA of the CDR3: TGTGCCAGCAGCAGCCGGGACAGGAGCTACGAGCAGTACTTC.